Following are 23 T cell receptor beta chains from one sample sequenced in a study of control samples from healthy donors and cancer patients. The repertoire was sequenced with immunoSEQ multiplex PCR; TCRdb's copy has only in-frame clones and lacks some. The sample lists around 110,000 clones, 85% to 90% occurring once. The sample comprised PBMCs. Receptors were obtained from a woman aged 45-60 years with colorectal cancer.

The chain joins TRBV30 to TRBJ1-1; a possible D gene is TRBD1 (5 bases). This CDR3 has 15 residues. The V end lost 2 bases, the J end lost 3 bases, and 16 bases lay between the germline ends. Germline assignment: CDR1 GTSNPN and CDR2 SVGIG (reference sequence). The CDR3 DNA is TGTGCCTGGAGTCAGACACCGGGGCGCGACACTGAAGCTTTCTTT. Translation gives CAWSQTPGRDTEAFF.

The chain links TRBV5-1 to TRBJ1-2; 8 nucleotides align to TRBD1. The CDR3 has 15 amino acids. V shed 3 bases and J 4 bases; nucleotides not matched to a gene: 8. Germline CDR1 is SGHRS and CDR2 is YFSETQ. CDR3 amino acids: CASSSGGQASYGYTF. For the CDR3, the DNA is TGCGCCAGCAGCTCAGGGGGACAGGCGAGCTATGGCTACACCTTC. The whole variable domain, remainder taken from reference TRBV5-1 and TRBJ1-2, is KAGVTQTPRYLIKTRGQQVTLSCSPISGHRSVSWYQQTPGQGLQFLFEYFSETQRNKGNFPGRFSGRQFSNSRSEMNVSTLELGDSALYLCASSSGGQASYGYTFGSGTRLTVV.

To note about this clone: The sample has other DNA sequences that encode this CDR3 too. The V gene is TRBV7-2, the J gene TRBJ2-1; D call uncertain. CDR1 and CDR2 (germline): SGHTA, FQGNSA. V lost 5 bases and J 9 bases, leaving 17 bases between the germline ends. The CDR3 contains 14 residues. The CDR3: CASSQSQSFSEQFF. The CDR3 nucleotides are TGTGCCAGCAGCCAGAGTCAGTCTTTCAGTGAGCAGTTCTTC.

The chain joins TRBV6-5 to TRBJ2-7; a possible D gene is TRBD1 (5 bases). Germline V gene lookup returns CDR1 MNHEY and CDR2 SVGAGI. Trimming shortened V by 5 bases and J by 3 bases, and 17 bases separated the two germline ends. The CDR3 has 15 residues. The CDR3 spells CASSHGTGLVYEQYF. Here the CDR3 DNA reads TGTGCCAGCAGTCACGGTACAGGATTAGTCTACGAGCAGTACTTC.

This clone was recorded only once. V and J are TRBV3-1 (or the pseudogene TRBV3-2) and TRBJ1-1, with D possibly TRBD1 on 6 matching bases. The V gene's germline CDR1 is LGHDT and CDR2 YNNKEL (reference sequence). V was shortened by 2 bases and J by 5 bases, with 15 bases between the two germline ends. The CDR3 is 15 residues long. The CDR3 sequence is CASSQLLGGGTEAFF. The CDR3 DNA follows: TGTGCCAGCAGCCAACTCTTAGGGGGGGGTACTGAAGCTTTCTTT.

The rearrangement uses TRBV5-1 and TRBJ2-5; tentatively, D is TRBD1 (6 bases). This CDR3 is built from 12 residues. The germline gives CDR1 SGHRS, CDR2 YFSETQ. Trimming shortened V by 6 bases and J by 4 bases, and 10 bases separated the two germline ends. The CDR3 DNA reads TGCGCCAGCACGTCGGACAGAGAGACCCAGTACTTC. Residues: CASTSDRETQYF.

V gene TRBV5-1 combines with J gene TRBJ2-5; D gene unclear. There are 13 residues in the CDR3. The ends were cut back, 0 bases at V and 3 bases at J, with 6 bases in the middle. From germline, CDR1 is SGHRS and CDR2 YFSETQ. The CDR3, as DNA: TGCGCCAGCAGCTTGGCGGCTGAAGAGACCCAGTACTTC. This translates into CASSLAAEETQYF. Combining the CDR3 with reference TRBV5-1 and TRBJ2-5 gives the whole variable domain KAGVTQTPRYLIKTRGQQVTLSCSPISGHRSVSWYQQTPGQGLQFLFEYFSETQRNKGNFPGRFSGRQFSNSRSEMNVSTLELGDSALYLCASSLAAEETQYFGPGTRLLVL.

The CDR3 protein is CASAQTGANVLTF. Written as DNA, the CDR3 is TGTGCCAGCGCGCAGACTGGGGCCAACGTCCTGACTTTC. The chain has TRBV11-3 and TRBJ2-6; D remains ambiguous. This CDR3 has 13 amino acids. Per germline, CDR1 SGHNT and CDR2 YENEEA. V was trimmed by 8 bases and J by 2 bases, leaving 7 bases between them.

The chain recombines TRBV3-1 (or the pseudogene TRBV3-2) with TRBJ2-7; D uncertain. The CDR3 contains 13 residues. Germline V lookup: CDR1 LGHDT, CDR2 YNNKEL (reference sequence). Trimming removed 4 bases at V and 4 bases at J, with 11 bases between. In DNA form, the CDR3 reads TGTGCCAGCAGCCTAGGATGGGGTTACGAGCAGTACTTC. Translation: CASSLGWGYEQYF.

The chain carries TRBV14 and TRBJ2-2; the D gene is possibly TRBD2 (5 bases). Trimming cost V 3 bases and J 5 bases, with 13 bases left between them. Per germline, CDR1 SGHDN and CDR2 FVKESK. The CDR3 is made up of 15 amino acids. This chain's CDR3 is CASSQQRSGTGELFF. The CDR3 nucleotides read TGTGCCAGCAGCCAGCAGCGGTCGGGTACCGGGGAGCTGTTTTTT. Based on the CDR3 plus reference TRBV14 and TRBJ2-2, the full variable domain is EAGVTQFPSHSVIEKGQTVTLRCDPISGHDNLYWYRRVMGKEIKFLLHFVKESKQDESGMPNNRFLAERTGGTYSTLKVQPAELEDSGVYFCASSQQRSGTGELFFGEGSRLTVL.

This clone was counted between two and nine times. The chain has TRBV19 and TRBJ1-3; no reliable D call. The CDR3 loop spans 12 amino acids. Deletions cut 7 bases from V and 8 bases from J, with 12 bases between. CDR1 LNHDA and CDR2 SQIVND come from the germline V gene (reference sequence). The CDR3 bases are TGTGCCAGTACGAGAAGCGGGGACACCATATATTTT. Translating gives CASTRSGDTIYF.

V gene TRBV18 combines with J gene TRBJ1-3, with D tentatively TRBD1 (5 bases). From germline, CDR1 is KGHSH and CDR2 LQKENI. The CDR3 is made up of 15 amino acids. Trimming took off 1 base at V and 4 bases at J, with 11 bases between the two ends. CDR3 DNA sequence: TGTGCCAGCTCACCACAAGGGGCGAGAGGAAACACCATATATTTT. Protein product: CASSPQGARGNTIYF.

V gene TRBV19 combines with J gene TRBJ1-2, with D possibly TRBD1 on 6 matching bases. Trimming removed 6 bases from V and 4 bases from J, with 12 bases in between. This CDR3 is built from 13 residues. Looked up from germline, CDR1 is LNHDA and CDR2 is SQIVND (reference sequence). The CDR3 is CASSKTGPYGYTF. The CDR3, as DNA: TGTGCCAGTAGCAAGACAGGACCCTATGGCTACACCTTC.

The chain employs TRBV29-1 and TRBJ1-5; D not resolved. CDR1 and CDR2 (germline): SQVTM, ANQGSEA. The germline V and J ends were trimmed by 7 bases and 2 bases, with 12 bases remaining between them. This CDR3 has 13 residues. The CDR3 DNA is TGCAGCGCTGGATTTGGAGGCAATCAGCCCCAGCATTTT. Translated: CSAGFGGNQPQHF.

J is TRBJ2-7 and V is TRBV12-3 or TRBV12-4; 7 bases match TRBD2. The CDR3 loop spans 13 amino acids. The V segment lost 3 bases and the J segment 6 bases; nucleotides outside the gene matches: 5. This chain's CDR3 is CASSFGGVGEQYF. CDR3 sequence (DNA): TGTGCCAGCAGTTTTGGGGGGGTGGGCGAGCAGTACTTC.

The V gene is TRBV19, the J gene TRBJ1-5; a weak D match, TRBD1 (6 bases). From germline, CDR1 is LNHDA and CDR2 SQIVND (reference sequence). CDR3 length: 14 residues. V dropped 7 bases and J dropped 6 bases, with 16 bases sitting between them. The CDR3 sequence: CASKLGGPAQPQHF. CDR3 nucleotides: TGTGCCAGTAAGTTAGGGGGTCCGGCTCAGCCCCAGCATTTT.

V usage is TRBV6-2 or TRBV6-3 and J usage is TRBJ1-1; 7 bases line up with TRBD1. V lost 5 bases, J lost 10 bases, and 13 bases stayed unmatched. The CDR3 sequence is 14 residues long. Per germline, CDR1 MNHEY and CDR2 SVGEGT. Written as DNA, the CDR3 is TGTGCCAGCAGTGACGAACCGAACGGACAGGCAGCTTTCTTT. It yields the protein CASSDEPNGQAAFF.

CDR3 region: CASSVGTGNQETQYF. The CDR3 DNA sequence: TGTGCCAGCAGCGTAGGGACAGGAAACCAAGAGACCCAGTACTTC. The chain is built from TRBV9 and TRBJ2-5, with 7 bases matching TRBD1. Trimming took 0 bases from V and 0 from J; bases not matched to a gene: 2. The CDR3 is made up of 15 amino acids. Germline V gene data show CDR1 as SGDLS and CDR2 as YYNGEE.

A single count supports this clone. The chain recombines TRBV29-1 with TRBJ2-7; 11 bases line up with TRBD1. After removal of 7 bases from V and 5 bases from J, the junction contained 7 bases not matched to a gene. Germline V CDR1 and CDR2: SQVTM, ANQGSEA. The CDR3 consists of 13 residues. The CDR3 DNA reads TGCAGCGGAACACGGACAGGGGGCCACGAGCAGTACTTC. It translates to CSGTRTGGHEQYF.

The CDR3 nucleotides are TGTGCCAGCAGTTCCGGGACAGGGGTTGAAAAACTGTTTTTT. Protein product: CASSSGTGVEKLFF. The chain couples TRBV7-9 to TRBJ1-4; TRBD1 matches at 10 bases. The CDR3 contains 14 residues. Germline V gene data show CDR1 as SEHNR and CDR2 as FQNEAQ (reference sequence). V lost 6 bases, J lost 7 bases, and 5 bases stayed unmatched.

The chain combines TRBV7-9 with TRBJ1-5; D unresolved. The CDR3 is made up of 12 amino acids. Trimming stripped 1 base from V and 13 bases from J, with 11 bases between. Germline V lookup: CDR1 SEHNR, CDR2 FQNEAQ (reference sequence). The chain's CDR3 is CASSLDPGSQHF. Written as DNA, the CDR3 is TGTGCCAGCAGCTTAGACCCAGGCTCTCAGCATTTT.

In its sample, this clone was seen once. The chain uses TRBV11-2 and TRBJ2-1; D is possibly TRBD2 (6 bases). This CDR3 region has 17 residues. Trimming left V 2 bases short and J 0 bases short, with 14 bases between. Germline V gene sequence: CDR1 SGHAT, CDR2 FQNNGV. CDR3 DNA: TGTGCCAGCAGCTTAATCGGCGGGGTGAGCTCCTACAATGAGCAGTTCTTC. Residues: CASSLIGGVSSYNEQFF.

The CDR3 nucleotides are TGTGCCAGCAGTTACGGGGGGGACGGAACGAACACTGAAGCTTTCTTT. Protein product: CASSYGGDGTNTEAFF. This chain uses TRBV6-2 or TRBV6-3 with TRBJ1-1, with D possibly TRBD1 on 5 matching bases. Germline V gene sequence: CDR1 MNHEY, CDR2 SVGEGT. Trimming took 2 bases from V and 1 from J, leaving 14 bases between them. The CDR3 extends over 16 amino acids.